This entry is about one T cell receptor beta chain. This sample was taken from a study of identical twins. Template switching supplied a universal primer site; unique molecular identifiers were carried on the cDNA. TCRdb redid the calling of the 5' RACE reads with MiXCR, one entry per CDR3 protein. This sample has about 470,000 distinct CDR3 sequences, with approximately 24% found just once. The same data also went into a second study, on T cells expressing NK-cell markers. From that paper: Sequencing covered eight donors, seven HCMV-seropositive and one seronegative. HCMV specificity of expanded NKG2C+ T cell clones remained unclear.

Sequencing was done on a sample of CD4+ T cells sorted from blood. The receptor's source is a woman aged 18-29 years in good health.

Written as DNA, the CDR3 is TGTGCCAGCAGCCCTCTTATTGTACAGGGGGCGCGTTATGAGACCCAGTACTTC. It yields the protein CASSPLIVQGARYETQYF. J is TRBJ2-5 and V is TRBV11-2, with 9 bases matching TRBD1. The CDR3 is 18 amino acids. Germline values: CDR1 SGHAT, CDR2 FQNNGV. With V trimmed by 5 bases and J by 5 bases, 18 bases remained unmatched.